This note documents a single TCR beta chain sequence. Its antigen is unidentified. These data originate in a study of blood T cells in healthy people across ages. This CDR3 has 14 residues. Trimming pared 0 bases from V and 8 bases from J, leaving 11 bases between. Germline V lookup: CDR1 LGHDT, CDR2 YNNKEL (reference sequence). The individuals who served as donors were healthy Caucasians living in Russia, aged roughly 6 to 90. Per sample, extraction of total RNA gave at least 5.5 micrograms in every case. Study-level findings and limits: Per million T cells, TCR beta diversity dropped about linearly as age rose.

A second 7 to 11 cycle PCR used barcoded and J-beta primers. TCRdb re-derived calls from the 5' RACE reads in MiXCR, one entry per CDR3 protein. The repertoire has roughly 1.4 million distinct CDR3 sequences, around 55% of them found once; the top ten carry approximately 7%. The sequence came from a man younger than 35 in good health. This chain joins TRBV3-1 and TRBJ2-1, with D tentatively TRBD1 (6 bases). Sequencing was done on a sample of blood. The CDR3 loop reads CASSQEQGPHEQFF. The DNA for the CDR3 is TGTGCCAGCAGCCAAGAACAGGGTCCCCATGAGCAGTTCTTC.